This TCR beta chain was found in a study of cytomegalovirus exposure and HLA in healthy donors. About the research overall: An early release of data contained 70 million to 95 million unique TCRs, which came from HLA-typed donors. Study conclusions and caveats: High specificity and sensitivity for cytomegalovirus status were reported for the classifier. V- and J-gene trimming in TCR beta was tied to a missense DCLRE1C variant by an analysis performed later.

Regarding this clone: Its antigen is not known.

The PCR employed 60 Vbeta primers together with 13 Jbeta primers. The assay was immunoSEQ multiplex PCR, and TCRdb's table has in-frame clones only and misses some. This sample has 140,000 to 150,000 clones, with roughly 70% found just once. This CDR3 comprises 12 residues. Germline CDR1 is SGHAT and CDR2 is FQNNGV. V lost 6 bases, J lost 4 bases, and 9 bases lay in between. Sequencing was performed on PBMCs. The sequence derives from a man between 60 and 75 years old in good health and CMV-seronegative. This sequence joins TRBV11-2 and TRBJ1-2; D is undetermined. This CDR3 is CASSSGTYGYTF. Here the CDR3 DNA reads TGTGCCAGCAGTTCGGGAACCTATGGCTACACCTTC.